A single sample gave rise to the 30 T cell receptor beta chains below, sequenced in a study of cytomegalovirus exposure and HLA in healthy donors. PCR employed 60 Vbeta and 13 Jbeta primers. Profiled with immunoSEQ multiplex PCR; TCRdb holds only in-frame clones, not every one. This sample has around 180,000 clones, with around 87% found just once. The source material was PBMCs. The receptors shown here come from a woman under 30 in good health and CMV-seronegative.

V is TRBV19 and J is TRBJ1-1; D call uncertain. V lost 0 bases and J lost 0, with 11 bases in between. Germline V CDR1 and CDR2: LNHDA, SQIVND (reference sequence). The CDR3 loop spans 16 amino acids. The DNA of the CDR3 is TGTGCCAGTAGTATAGATCCAGTCAGGATGAACACTGAAGCTTTCTTT. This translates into CASSIDPVRMNTEAFF.

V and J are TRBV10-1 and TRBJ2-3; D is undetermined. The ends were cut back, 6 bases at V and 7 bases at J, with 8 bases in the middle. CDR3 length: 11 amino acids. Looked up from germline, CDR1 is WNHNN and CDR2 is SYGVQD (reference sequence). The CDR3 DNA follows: TGCGCCAGCAGGACAACAAATACGCAGTATTTT. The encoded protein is CASRTTNTQYF.

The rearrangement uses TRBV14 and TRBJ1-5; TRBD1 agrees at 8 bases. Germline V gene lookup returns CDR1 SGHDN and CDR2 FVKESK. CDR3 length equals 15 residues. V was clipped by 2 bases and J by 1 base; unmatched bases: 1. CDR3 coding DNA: TGTGCCAGCAGCCAAACAGGGGGAAGCAATCAGCCCCAGCATTTT. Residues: CASSQTGGSNQPQHF.

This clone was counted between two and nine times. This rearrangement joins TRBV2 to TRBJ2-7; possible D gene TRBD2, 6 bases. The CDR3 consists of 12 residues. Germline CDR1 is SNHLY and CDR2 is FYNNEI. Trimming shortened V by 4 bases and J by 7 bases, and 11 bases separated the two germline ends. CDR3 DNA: TGTGCCAGCAGTGTGGAGGGTCTGGAGCAGTACTTC. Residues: CASSVEGLEQYF.

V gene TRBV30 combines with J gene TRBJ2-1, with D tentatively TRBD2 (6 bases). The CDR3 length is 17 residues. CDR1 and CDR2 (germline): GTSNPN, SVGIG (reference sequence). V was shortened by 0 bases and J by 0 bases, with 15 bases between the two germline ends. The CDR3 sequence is CAWSVRGTQSSYNEQFF. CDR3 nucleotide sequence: TGTGCCTGGAGTGTACGGGGGACGCAAAGCTCCTACAATGAGCAGTTCTTC.

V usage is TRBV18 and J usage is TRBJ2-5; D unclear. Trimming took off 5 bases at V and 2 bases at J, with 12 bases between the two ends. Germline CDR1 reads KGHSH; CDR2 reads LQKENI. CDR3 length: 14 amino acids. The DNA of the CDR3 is TGTGCCAGCTCAGCCAGACTGAATCAAGAGACCCAGTACTTC. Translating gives CASSARLNQETQYF.

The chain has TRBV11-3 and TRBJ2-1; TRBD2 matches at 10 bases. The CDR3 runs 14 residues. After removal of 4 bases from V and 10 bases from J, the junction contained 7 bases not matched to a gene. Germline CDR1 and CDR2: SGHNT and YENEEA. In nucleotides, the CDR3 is TGTGCCAGCAGCTCCAAGCGGGAGGGCGGGGAGCAGTTCTTC. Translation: CASSSKREGGEQFF.

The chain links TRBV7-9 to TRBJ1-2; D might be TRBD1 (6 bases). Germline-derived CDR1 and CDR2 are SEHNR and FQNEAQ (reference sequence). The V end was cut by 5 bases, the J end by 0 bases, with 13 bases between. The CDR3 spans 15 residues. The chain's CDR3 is CASSTETGANYGYTF. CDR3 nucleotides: TGTGCCAGCAGCACCGAGACAGGAGCTAACTATGGCTACACCTTC.

CDR3 sequence reads: CAWSAGGVREQFF. The CDR3 coding sequence is TGTGCCTGGAGTGCTGGAGGGGTCAGGGAGCAGTTCTTC. The gene calls are TRBV30 and TRBJ2-1; maybe TRBD2 (6 bases). The CDR3 has 13 amino acids. Germline lookup yields CDR1 GTSNPN and CDR2 SVGIG (reference sequence). Trimming took off 1 base at V and 10 bases at J, with 14 bases between the two ends.

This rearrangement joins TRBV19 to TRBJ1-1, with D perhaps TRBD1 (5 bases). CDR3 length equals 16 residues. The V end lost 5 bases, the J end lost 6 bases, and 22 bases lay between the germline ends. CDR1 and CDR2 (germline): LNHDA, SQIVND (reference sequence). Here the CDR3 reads CASSSSGRVSTSEAFF. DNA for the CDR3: TGTGCCAGTAGTTCCTCTGGCAGGGTGAGTACCTCTGAAGCTTTCTTT.

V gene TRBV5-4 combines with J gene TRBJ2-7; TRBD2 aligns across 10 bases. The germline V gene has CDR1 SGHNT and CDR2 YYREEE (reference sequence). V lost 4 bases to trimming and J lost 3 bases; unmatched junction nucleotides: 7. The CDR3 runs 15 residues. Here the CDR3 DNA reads TGTGCCAGCAGCGAGGGGGGGACTAGCGTCTACGAGCAGTACTTC. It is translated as CASSEGGTSVYEQYF.

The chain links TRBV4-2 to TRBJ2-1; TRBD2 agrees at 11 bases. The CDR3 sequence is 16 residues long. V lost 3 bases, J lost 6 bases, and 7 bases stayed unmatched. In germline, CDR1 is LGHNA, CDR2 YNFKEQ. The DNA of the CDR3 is TGTGCCAGCAGCCATTCCGGGACTAGCGGTCGCAATGAGCAGTTCTTC. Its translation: CASSHSGTSGRNEQFF.

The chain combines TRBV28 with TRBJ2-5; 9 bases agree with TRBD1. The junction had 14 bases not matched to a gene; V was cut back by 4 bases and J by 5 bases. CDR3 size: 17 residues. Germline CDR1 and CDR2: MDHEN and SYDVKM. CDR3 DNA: TGTGCCAGCAGTTCTGGACAGGGGCGCGTACTCAGGGAGACCCAGTACTTC. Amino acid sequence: CASSSGQGRVLRETQYF.

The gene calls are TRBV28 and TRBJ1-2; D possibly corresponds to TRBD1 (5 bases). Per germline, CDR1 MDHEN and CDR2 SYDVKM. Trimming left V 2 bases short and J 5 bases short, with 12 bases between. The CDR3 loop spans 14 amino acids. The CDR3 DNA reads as TGTGCCAGCAGTTTACAGGGTAAAGGTTATGGCTACACCTTC. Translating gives CASSLQGKGYGYTF.

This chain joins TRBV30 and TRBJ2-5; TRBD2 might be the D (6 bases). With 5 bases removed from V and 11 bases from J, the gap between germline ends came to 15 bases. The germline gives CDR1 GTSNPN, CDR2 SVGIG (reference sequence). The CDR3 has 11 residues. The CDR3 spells CAWGISREQYF. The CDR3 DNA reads TGTGCCTGGGGGATCTCCCGGGAGCAGTACTTC. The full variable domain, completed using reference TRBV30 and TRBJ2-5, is SQTIHQWPATLVQPVGSPLSLECTVEGTSNPNLYWYRQAAGRGLQLLFYSVGIGQISSEVPQNLSASRPQDRQFILSSKKLLLSDSGFYLCAWGISREQYFGPGTRLLVL.

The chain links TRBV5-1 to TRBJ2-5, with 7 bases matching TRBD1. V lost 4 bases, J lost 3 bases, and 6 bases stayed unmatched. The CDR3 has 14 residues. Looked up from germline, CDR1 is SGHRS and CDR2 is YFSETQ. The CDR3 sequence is CASSKDRPEETQYF. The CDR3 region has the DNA TGCGCCAGCAGCAAGGACAGGCCAGAAGAGACCCAGTACTTC.

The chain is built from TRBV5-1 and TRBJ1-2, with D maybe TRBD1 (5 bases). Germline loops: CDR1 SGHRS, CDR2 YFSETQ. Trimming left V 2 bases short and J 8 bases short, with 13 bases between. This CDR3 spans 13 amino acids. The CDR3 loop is CASSFGANGGYTF. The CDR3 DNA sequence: TGCGCCAGCAGCTTTGGGGCCAACGGCGGCTACACCTTC.

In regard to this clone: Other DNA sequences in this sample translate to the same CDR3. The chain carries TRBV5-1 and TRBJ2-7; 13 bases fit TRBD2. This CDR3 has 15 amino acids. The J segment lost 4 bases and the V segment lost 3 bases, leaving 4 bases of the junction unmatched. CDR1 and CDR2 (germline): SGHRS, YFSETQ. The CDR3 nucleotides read TGCGCCAGCAGCTCCGGGACTAGCGGGGTTTACGAGCAGTACTTC. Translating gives CASSSGTSGVYEQYF.

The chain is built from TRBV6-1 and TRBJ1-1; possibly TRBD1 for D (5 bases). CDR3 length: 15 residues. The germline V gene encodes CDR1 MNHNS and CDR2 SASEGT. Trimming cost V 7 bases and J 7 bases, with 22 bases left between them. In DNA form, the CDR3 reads TGTGCCAGCACCGATGGGGGGGTTTCACTTGGTGAAGCTTTCTTT. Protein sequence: CASTDGGVSLGEAFF.

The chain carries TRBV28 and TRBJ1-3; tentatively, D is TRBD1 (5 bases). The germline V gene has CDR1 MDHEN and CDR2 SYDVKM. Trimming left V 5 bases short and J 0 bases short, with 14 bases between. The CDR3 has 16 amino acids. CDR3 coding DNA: TGTGCCAGCAGTACCTACCCAGGGTCCTCTGGAAACACCATATATTTT. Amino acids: CASSTYPGSSGNTIYF.

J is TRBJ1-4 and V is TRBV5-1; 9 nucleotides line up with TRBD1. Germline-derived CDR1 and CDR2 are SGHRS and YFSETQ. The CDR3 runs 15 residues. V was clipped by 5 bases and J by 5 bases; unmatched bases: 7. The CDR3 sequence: CASRYRDRANEKLFF. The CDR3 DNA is TGCGCCAGCAGGTACCGGGACAGGGCGAATGAAAAACTGTTTTTT.

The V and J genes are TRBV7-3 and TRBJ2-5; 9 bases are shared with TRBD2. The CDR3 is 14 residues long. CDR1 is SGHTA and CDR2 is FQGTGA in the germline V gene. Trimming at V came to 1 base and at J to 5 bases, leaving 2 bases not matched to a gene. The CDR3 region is CASSLSAGGETQYF. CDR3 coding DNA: TGTGCCAGCAGCTTAAGTGCGGGAGGGGAGACCCAGTACTTC.

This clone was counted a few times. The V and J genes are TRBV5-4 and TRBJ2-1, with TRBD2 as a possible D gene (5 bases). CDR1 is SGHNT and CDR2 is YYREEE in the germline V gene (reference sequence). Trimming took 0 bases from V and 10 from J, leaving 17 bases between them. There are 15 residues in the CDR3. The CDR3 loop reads CASSLGGPLQSEQFF. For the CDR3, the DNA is TGTGCCAGCAGCTTGGGAGGGCCCCTACAATCCGAGCAGTTCTTC. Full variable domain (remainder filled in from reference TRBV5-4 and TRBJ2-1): ETGVTQSPTHLIKTRGQQVTLRCSSQSGHNTVSWYQQALGQGPQFIFQYYREEENGRGNFPPRFSGLQFPNYSSELNVNALELDDSALYLCASSLGGPLQSEQFFGPGTRLTVL.

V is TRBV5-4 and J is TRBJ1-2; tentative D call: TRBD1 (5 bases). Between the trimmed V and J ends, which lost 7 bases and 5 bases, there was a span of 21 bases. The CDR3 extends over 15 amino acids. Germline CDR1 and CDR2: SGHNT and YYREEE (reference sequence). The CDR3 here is CASEIRGTRLYGYTF. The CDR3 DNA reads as TGTGCCAGCGAGATTCGCGGGACGAGACTATATGGCTACACCTTC.

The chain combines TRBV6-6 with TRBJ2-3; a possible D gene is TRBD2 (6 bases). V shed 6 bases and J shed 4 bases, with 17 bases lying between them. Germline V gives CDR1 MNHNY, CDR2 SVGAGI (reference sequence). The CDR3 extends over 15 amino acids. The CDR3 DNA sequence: TGTGCCAGCAGGGGAGCCACCGGGGGAGCAGATACGCAGTATTTT. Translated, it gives CASRGATGGADTQYF.

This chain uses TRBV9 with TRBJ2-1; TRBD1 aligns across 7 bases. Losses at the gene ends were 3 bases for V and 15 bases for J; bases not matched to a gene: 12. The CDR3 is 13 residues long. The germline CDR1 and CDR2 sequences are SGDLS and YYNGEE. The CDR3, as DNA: TGTGCCAGCAGCGAGCCAAAGACAGGGTGTCCGTTCTTC. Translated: CASSEPKTGCPFF.

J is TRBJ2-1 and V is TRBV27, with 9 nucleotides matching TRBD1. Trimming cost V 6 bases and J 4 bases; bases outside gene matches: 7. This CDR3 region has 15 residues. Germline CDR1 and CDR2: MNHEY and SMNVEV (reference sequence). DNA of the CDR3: TGTGCCAGCAGCACCGGGACAGGGATTTACAATGAGCAGTTCTTC. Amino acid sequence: CASSTGTGIYNEQFF.

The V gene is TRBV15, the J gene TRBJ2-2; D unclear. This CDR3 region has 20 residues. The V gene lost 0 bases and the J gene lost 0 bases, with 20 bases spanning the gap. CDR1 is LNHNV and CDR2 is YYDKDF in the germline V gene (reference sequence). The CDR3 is CATSRDPYDLTDANTGELFF. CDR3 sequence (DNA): TGTGCCACCAGCAGAGATCCCTACGACTTGACCGACGCGAACACCGGGGAGCTGTTTTTT.

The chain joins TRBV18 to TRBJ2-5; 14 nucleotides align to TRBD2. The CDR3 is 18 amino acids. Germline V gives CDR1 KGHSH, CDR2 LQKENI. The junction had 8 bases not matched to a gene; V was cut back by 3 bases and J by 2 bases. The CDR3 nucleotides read TGTGCCAGCTCACCTGTAGGACTAGCGGGGGGACCACAAGAGACCCAGTACTTC. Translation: CASSPVGLAGGPQETQYF. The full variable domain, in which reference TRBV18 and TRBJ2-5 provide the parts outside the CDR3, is NAGVMQNPRHLVRRRGQEARLRCSPMKGHSHVYWYRQLPEEGLKFMVYLQKENIIDESGMPKERFSAEFPKEGPSILRIQQVVRGDSAAYFCASSPVGLAGGPQETQYFGPGTRLLVL.

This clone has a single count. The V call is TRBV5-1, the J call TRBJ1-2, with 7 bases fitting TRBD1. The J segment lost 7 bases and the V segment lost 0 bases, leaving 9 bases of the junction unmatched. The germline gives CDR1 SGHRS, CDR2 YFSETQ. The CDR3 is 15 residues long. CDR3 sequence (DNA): TGCGCCAGCAGCTTGGACCCTACAGGGGCCGGTGGCTACACCTTC. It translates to CASSLDPTGAGGYTF.